Shown below are 5 T cell receptor beta chains from a single sample sequenced in a study of T cell clonality in common variable immunodeficiency. The data were produced by immunoSEQ multiplex PCR, yet TCRdb's version contains in-frame clones alone and is incomplete. The sample includes some 64,000 clones, none of them occurring once. The sequencing input was peripheral blood mononuclear cells. These receptors originate from a person between 18 and 75 years old in good health.

Ten or more counts support this clone. CDR3: CASSLTRQGTGANVLTF. The sequenced CDR3 bases are TGTGCCAGCAGCTTAACGAGACAGGGGACCGGGGCCAACGTC. The genes are TRBV7-3 and TRBJ2-6; 8 bases are shared with TRBD1. The CDR3 end falls 3 residues outside the read, so it is completed with the germline J gene. This CDR3 is built from 17 residues. The J segment lost 4 bases and the V segment lost 0 bases, leaving 5 bases of the junction unmatched. CDR1 and CDR2 from the germline V gene are SGHTA and FQGTGA.

This clone was seen repeatedly, ten times or more. CDR3 sequence reads: CSAQPPGLAGNTQYF. CDR3 DNA, as far as it was read: TGCAGTGCCCAGCCCCCGGGACTAGCGGGGAATACG. The chain joins TRBV20-1 to TRBJ2-3; 13 bases agree with TRBD2. The CDR3 end lies 3 residues beyond the end of the read and is filled in from the germline J gene. Per germline, CDR1 DFQATT and CDR2 SNEGSKA (reference sequence). J was trimmed by 7 bases and V by 6 bases; bases with no gene match: 10. CDR3 size: 15 residues.

This clone was seen at least ten times. The read falls 3 residues short of the CDR3 end, and the missing part is taken from the germline J gene. The V call is TRBV12-3 or TRBV12-4, the J call TRBJ1-1; unclear D gene. CDR3 length: 14 amino acids. V shed 5 bases and J shed 6 bases, with 16 bases lying between them. The CDR3 bases that were read are TGTGCCAGCAGTGAGACTAGGGCGAAGGCTGAA. It specifies CASSETRAKAE. In full, the CDR3 reads CASSETRAKAEAFF.

In regard to this clone: The read gets to within 3 residues of the CDR3 end, and the germline J gene fills in the rest. This chain joins TRBV7-9 and TRBJ1-1; 9 bases map to TRBD1. With 6 bases clipped from V and 6 bases from J, the junction kept 11 bases outside the gene matches. The CDR3 spans 15 residues. Germline CDR1 SEHNR, CDR2 FQNEAQ (reference sequence). Partial CDR3 DNA: TGTGCCAGCAGTCCGTGGACAGGGGAAGGCTCTGAA. Its protein product is CASSPWTGEGSE. Given in full, the CDR3 is CASSPWTGEGSEAFF.

This clone has at least ten counts. Read sequence stops 3 residues before the CDR3 end, and the germline J gene provides the missing end. The chain couples TRBV10-1 to TRBJ1-1, with D perhaps matching TRBD1 (5 bases). Germline CDR1 is WNHNN and CDR2 is SYGVQD (reference sequence). Between the trimmed V and J ends, which lost 6 bases and 1 base, there was a span of 12 bases. CDR3 length: 14 residues. Incomplete CDR3 DNA: TGCGCCAGCAGAACAGGTGGGCCGAACACTGAA. Protein: CASRTGGPNTE. The whole CDR3 protein reads CASRTGGPNTEAFF.